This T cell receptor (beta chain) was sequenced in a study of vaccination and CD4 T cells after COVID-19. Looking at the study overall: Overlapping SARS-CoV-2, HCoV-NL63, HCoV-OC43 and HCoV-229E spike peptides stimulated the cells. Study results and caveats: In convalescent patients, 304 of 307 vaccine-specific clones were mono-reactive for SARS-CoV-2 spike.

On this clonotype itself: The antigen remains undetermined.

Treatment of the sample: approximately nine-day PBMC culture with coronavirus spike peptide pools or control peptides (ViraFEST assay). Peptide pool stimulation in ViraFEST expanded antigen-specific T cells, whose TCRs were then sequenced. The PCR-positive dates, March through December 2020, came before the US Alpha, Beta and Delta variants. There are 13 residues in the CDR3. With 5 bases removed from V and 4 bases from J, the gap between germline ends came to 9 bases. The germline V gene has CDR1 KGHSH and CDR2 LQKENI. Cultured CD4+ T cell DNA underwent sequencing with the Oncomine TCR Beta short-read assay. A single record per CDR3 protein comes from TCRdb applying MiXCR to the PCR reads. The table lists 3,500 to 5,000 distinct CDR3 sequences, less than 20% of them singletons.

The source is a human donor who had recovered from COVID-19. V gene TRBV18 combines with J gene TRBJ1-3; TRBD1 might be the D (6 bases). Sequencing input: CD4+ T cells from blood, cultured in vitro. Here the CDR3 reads CASSTGYGNTIYF. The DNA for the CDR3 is TGTGCCAGCTCAACAGGGTACGGAAACACCATATATTTT.